A single sample is the source of the 18 T cell receptor beta chains below, sequenced in a study of T cell responses to AZD1222 COVID-19 vaccine. Some clones are missing from TCRdb's copy, which holds only in-frame ones; the method was immunoSEQ multiplex PCR. This table has more than 60,000 clones, less than 90% appearing once. The sample here was peripheral blood, taken on day 0 of AZD1222 vaccination. These receptors were obtained from an adult in good health.

This clone has a single count. This rearrangement joins TRBV19 to TRBJ1-5; D gene unclear. The V and J ends lost 4 bases and 6 bases respectively, with 10 bases between them. The length of the CDR3 is 13 residues. Germline V gene data show CDR1 as LNHDA and CDR2 as SQIVND (reference sequence). CDR3 in DNA: TGTGCCAGTAGTACCTACGAAAGTCAGCCCCAGCATTTT. It is translated as CASSTYESQPQHF.

The chain joins TRBV28 to TRBJ2-1, with a tentative D call TRBD1 (5 bases). V was clipped by 6 bases and J by 7 bases, with 13 bases between them. The CDR3 is 13 amino acids. CDR1 and CDR2 (germline): MDHEN, SYDVKM. The CDR3 DNA reads as TGTGCCAGCAGACTACAGGTAGGGAATGAGCAGTTCTTC. Translated, it gives CASRLQVGNEQFF. Supplemented by reference TRBV28 and TRBJ2-1, the full variable domain reads DVKVTQSSRYLVKRTGEKVFLECVQDMDHENMFWYRQDPGLGLRLIYFSYDVKMKEKGDIPEGYSVSREKKERFSLILESASTNQTSMYLCASRLQVGNEQFFGPGTRLTVL.

The CDR3 reads CSAALELAFF. CDR3 coding DNA: TGCAGTGCTGCTCTTGAGTTAGCTTTCTTT. The V gene is TRBV20-1, the J gene TRBJ1-1; D uncertain. Germline values: CDR1 DFQATT, CDR2 SNEGSKA (reference sequence). The CDR3 contains 10 residues. Between the trimmed V and J ends, which lost 5 bases and 10 bases, there was a span of 11 bases.

The chain joins TRBV4-3 to TRBJ2-1; D may correspond to TRBD1 or TRBD2 (6 bases each). Per the germline V gene, CDR1 is LGHNA and CDR2 is YSLEER. The CDR3 totals 16 residues. V shed 1 base and J shed 10 bases, with 20 bases lying between them. This chain's CDR3 is CASSQALGGPFWEQFF. In DNA, the CDR3 is TGCGCCAGCAGCCAAGCCCTGGGGGGCCCTTTCTGGGAGCAGTTCTTC.

V and J are TRBV5-1 and TRBJ2-2; maybe TRBD1 (6 bases). Germline CDR1 and CDR2: SGHRS and YFSETQ. V lost 1 base and J 1 base, leaving 11 bases between the germline ends. The CDR3 loop spans 16 amino acids. Here the CDR3 reads CASSLSGRGNTGELFF. Written as DNA, the CDR3 is TGCGCCAGCAGCTTGTCAGGCAGGGGGAACACCGGGGAGCTGTTTTTT.

The chain uses TRBV7-3 and TRBJ2-1; D not resolved. With 5 bases removed from V and 4 bases from J, the gap between germline ends came to 9 bases. This CDR3 has 13 amino acids. CDR1 is SGHTA, CDR2 FQGTGA, per germline. The DNA of the CDR3 is TGTGCCAGCAGCCCTGGACCTTACAATGAGCAGTTCTTC. This codes for CASSPGPYNEQFF.

The chain joins TRBV19 to TRBJ2-7, with 7 bases identical to TRBD2. Trimming removed 9 bases from V and 2 bases from J; junction bases left unmatched: 10. Germline V gene lookup returns CDR1 LNHDA and CDR2 SQIVND (reference sequence). This CDR3 is built from 14 residues. The CDR3 DNA follows: TGTGCCAGCCGGGGGGTCGGGGGTACCTACGAGCAGTACTTC. Protein: CASRGVGGTYEQYF.

The chain couples TRBV11-2 to TRBJ2-7; 13 bases align to TRBD2. V gave up 5 bases and J gave up 4 bases; unmatched junction bases: 2. The CDR3 loop spans 14 amino acids. Looked up from germline, CDR1 is SGHAT and CDR2 is FQNNGV. The CDR3 sequence is CASSPTSGRYEQYF. The DNA of the CDR3 is TGTGCCAGCAGCCCGACTAGCGGGAGGTACGAGCAGTACTTC.

V gene TRBV30 combines with J gene TRBJ1-4; D is undetermined. The V end was cut by 3 bases, the J end by 4 bases, with 9 bases between. The CDR3 contains 13 residues. In germline, CDR1 is GTSNPN, CDR2 SVGIG (reference sequence). In nucleotides, the CDR3 is TGTGCCTGGAGCAACTACAGTAATGAAAAACTGTTTTTT. It encodes CAWSNYSNEKLFF.

V gene TRBV2 combines with J gene TRBJ1-5; TRBD1 matches at 9 bases. The CDR3 covers 17 residues. After removal of 2 bases from V and 1 base from J, the junction contained 6 bases not matched to a gene. Germline V gene data show CDR1 as SNHLY and CDR2 as FYNNEI. In nucleotides, the CDR3 is TGTGCCAGCAGTGAAAGGGGGACAGGGAGAAGCAATCAGCCCCAGCATTTT. It encodes CASSERGTGRSNQPQHF.

This chain links TRBV11-2 with TRBJ1-2; D ambiguous. The length of the CDR3 is 16 residues. Germline CDR1 reads SGHAT; CDR2 reads FQNNGV. The germline V and J ends were trimmed by 5 bases and 5 bases, with 21 bases remaining between them. CDR3 in amino acids: CASSPSPGGRLYGYTF. CDR3 coding DNA: TGTGCCAGCAGCCCAAGCCCGGGCGGGAGATTATATGGCTACACCTTC.

This chain connects TRBV7-2 to TRBJ2-3, with 7 bases identical to TRBD1. The CDR3 runs to 15 residues. J was trimmed by 3 bases and V by 4 bases; bases with no gene match: 7. Germline CDR1 SGHTA, CDR2 FQGNSA. The CDR3 nucleotides are TGTGCCAGCAGCTCTACAGGGGAAAGTACAGATACGCAGTATTTT. Translating gives CASSSTGESTDTQYF.

Comments on this clone: This CDR3 is also generated by other DNA sequences in the sample. V gene TRBV28 combines with J gene TRBJ2-5, with 10 bases matching TRBD2. Looked up from germline, CDR1 is MDHEN and CDR2 is SYDVKM. Losses at the gene ends were 3 bases for V and 5 bases for J; bases not matched to a gene: 9. The CDR3 is made up of 16 amino acids. CDR3 bases: TGTGCCAGCAGTTTGCCCAGCGGGAGGGCCGTGGAGACCCAGTACTTC. Its protein is CASSLPSGRAVETQYF.

The chain couples TRBV2 to TRBJ2-3, with D possibly being TRBD2 (5 bases). Between the trimmed V and J ends, which lost 1 base and 8 bases, there was a span of 10 bases. The CDR3 spans 13 residues. Germline values: CDR1 SNHLY, CDR2 FYNNEI. CDR3 in amino acids: CASSEGRRVTQYF. The CDR3 nucleotides read TGTGCCAGCAGTGAAGGCAGGCGGGTTACGCAGTATTTT. The full variable domain, its missing parts supplied by reference TRBV2 and TRBJ2-3, is EPEVTQTPSHQVTQMGQEVILRCVPISNHLYFYWYRQILGQKVEFLVSFYNNEISEKSEIFDDQFSVERPDGSNFTLKIRSTKLEDSAMYFCASSEGRRVTQYFGPGTRLTVL.

V gene TRBV2 combines with J gene TRBJ1-6; TRBD1 matches 8 bases. Germline values: CDR1 SNHLY, CDR2 FYNNEI. The trim removed 3 bases at V and 10 bases at J, leaving 2 bases unmatched. There are 13 residues in the CDR3. The CDR3 sequence is CASSDRGPSPLHF. CDR3 bases: TGTGCCAGCAGTGACAGGGGGCCCTCACCCCTCCACTTT.

The table lists this clone with a count of one. The chain employs TRBV29-1 and TRBJ1-2; 10 bases match TRBD1. The CDR3 extends over 13 amino acids. Germline lookup yields CDR1 SQVTM and CDR2 ANQGSEA. V was clipped by 3 bases and J by 8 bases; unmatched bases: 6. CDR3 sequence: CSVEGDRGEGYTF. CDR3 nucleotides: TGCAGCGTTGAGGGGGACAGGGGAGAAGGCTACACCTTC.

The chain couples TRBV5-1 to TRBJ2-1; possibly TRBD1 or TRBD2 for D (6 bases each). CDR1 is SGHRS, CDR2 YFSETQ, per germline. The CDR3 spans 15 residues. The V end lost 0 bases, the J end lost 9 bases, and 16 bases lay between the germline ends. The CDR3 sequence is CASSLAPGASPEQFF. CDR3 DNA: TGCGCCAGCAGCTTGGCCCCGGGGGCAAGCCCTGAGCAGTTCTTC.

The V gene is TRBV2, the J gene TRBJ2-7; D is ambiguous. Germline CDR1 reads SNHLY; CDR2 reads FYNNEI. The V end lost 6 bases, the J end lost 7 bases, and 10 bases lay between the germline ends. This CDR3 has 11 residues. CDR3 loop: CASRASTEQYF. Here the CDR3 DNA reads TGTGCCAGCAGAGCATCAACAGAGCAGTACTTC.